The rows below give T cell receptor beta chains drawn from one sample of a study of vaccination effects on CD4 cells after COVID-19. Their antigen targets remain unknown. Only in-frame clones appear in the TCRdb table, and some are missing; sequencing was by immunoSEQ multiplex PCR. The sample has 52,000 or so clones; around 68% are singletons. The material sequenced was CD4+ T cells from PBMCs cultured with SARS-CoV-2 spike peptides, taken before COVID-19 vaccination. These TCRs come from a human donor who received a COVID-19 vaccine. The CDR3 runs from the conserved cysteine through the conserved F or W. D genes are given only for firm matches. The size of a clone is reported for some rows only, either as once, few or many, or as a class for expanded clones.

d_gene,abundance,j_gene,v_gene,CDR3aa,CDR3nt
TRBD2,NA,TRBJ2-5,TRBV7-2,CASSLVPSGGQETQYF,TGTGCCAGCAGCTTAGTTCCTAGCGGGGGACAAGAGACCCAGTACTTC
NA,NA,TRBJ2-3,TRBV4-1,CASRRDSSTDTQYF,TGCGCCAGCAGGCGTGACAGTAGCACAGATACGCAGTATTTT
NA,few,TRBJ2-7,TRBV6-5,CATLDRKYEQYF,TGTGCCACCCTAGACAGGAAGTACGAGCAGTACTTC
NA,few,TRBJ2-1,TRBV3-1/TRBV3-2,CASSLGAYNEQFF,TGTGCCAGCAGCCTTGGGGCATACAATGAGCAGTTCTTC
NA,once,TRBJ1-3,TRBV2,CASSEGRGNTIYF,TGTGCCAGCAGTGAAGGTAGAGGAAACACCATATATTTT
NA,NA,TRBJ2-2,TRBV6-2/TRBV6-3,CASSLRGRNTGELFF,TGTGCCAGCAGTCTCCGAGGGAGGAACACCGGGGAGCTGTTTTTT
NA,NA,TRBJ2-7,TRBV2,CASRDTYEQYF,TGTGCCAGCAGGGACACCTACGAGCAGTACTTC
TRBD1,NA,TRBJ2-2,TRBV28,CASTMGQGNTGELFF,TGTGCCAGCACCATGGGACAGGGTAACACCGGGGAGCTGTTTTTT
TRBD2,NA,TRBJ2-3,TRBV19,CASTSTGGLKHTDTQYF,TGTGCCAGTACTTCTACGGGGGGACTAAAACACACAGATACGCAGTATTTT
NA,NA,TRBJ1-3,TRBV19,CASLKGHSGNTIYF,TGTGCCAGTTTAAAGGGCCACTCTGGAAACACCATATATTTT
TRBD2,NA,TRBJ2-1,TRBV11-2,CASSLETSGFHEQFF,TGTGCCAGCAGCTTAGAGACTAGCGGGTTCCATGAGCAGTTCTTC
TRBD1,NA,TRBJ2-1,TRBV30,CAWSAGQVIGEQFF,TGTGCCTGGAGTGCGGGACAGGTCATTGGGGAGCAGTTCTTC
NA,few,TRBJ1-2,TRBV5-1,CASSTDSFYGYTF,TGCGCCAGCAGCACGGATTCATTTTATGGCTACACCTTC
TRBD1,NA,TRBJ2-5,TRBV4-3,CASSPGQGQWETQYF,TGCGCCAGCAGCCCTGGACAGGGCCAATGGGAGACCCAGTACTTC
NA,few,TRBJ2-3,TRBV5-1,CASSLVGLTDTQYF,TGCGCCAGCAGCTTGGTAGGCCTAACAGATACGCAGTATTTT
TRBD1,NA,TRBJ2-5,TRBV5-4,CASTWTGGGETQYF,TGTGCCAGCACCTGGACAGGGGGAGGAGAGACCCAGTACTTC
TRBD1,NA,TRBJ1-1,TRBV5-4,CASSLQGAPKSEAFF,TGTGCCAGCAGCTTGCAGGGGGCGCCTAAATCTGAAGCTTTCTTT
NA,NA,TRBJ1-2,TRBV5-4,CASSLDRNYGYTF,TGTGCCAGCAGCTTGGACAGGAACTATGGCTACACCTTC
NA,NA,TRBJ2-3,TRBV4-1,CASSHPPSRDTQYF,TGCGCCAGCAGCCATCCTCCCAGCCGAGATACGCAGTATTTT
NA,NA,TRBJ2-3,TRBV28,CASRSRPDTQYF,TGTGCCAGCAGGAGCCGTCCAGATACGCAGTATTTT
NA,NA,TRBJ1-2,TRBV28,CASSSGGYGYTF,TGTGCCAGCAGTTCCGGGGGTTATGGCTACACCTTC
NA,NA,TRBJ2-7,TRBV29-1,CSVGFGDTYEQYF,TGCAGCGTTGGTTTTGGGGATACCTACGAGCAGTACTTC
NA,NA,TRBJ2-1,TRBV5-1,CASSRLGRGENEQFF,TGCGCCAGCAGCCGACTAGGTCGTGGTGAGAATGAGCAGTTCTTC
NA,once,TRBJ2-2,TRBV6-1,CASSEQGVGELFF,TGTGCCAGCAGTGAGCAAGGCGTCGGGGAGCTGTTTTTT
NA,NA,TRBJ1-2,TRBV28,CASRSGQNYGYTF,TGTGCCAGCAGATCCGGACAGAACTATGGCTACACCTTC
NA,NA,TRBJ2-2,TRBV7-2,CASSLGPANTGELFF,TGTGCCAGCAGCTTAGGTCCCGCGAACACCGGGGAGCTGTTTTTT
NA,NA,TRBJ2-1,TRBV5-1,CASSLAGGRTYNEQFF,TGCGCCAGCAGCTTGGCAGGGGGGAGGACCTACAATGAGCAGTTCTTC
NA,once,TRBJ1-2,TRBV5-6,CASSPVTEGSGYTF,TGTGCCAGCAGCCCCGTGACAGAAGGTAGTGGCTACACCTTC
TRBD1,NA,TRBJ1-1,TRBV24-1,CATRGTGGENTEAFF,TGTGCCACCAGGGGGACAGGGGGCGAGAACACTGAAGCTTTCTTT
NA,NA,TRBJ1-1,TRBV18,CASSLSQGNTEAFF,TGTGCCAGCTCACTCTCCCAGGGGAACACTGAAGCTTTCTTT